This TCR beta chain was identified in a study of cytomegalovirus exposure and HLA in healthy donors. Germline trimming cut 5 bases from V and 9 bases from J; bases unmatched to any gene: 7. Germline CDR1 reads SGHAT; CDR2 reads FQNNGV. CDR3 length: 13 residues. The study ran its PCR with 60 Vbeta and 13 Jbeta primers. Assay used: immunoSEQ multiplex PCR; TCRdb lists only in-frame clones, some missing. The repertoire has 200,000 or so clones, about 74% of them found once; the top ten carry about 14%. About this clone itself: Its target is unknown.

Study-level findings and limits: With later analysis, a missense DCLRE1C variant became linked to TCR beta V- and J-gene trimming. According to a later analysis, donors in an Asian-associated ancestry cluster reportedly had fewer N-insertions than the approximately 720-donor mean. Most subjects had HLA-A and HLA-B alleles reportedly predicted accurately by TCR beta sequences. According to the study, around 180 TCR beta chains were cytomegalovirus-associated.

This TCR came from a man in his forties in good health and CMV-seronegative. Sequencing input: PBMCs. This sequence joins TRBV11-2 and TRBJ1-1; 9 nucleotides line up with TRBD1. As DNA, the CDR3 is TGTGCCAGCAGCGCGGACAGGGGTGTCAAAGCTTTCTTT. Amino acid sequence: CASSADRGVKAFF. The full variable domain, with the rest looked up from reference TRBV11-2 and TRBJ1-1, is EAGVAQSPRYKIIEKRQSVAFWCNPISGHATLYWYQQILGQGPKLLIQFQNNGVVDDSQLPKDRFSAERLKGVDSTLKIQPAKLEDSAVYLCASSADRGVKAFFGQGTRLTVV.